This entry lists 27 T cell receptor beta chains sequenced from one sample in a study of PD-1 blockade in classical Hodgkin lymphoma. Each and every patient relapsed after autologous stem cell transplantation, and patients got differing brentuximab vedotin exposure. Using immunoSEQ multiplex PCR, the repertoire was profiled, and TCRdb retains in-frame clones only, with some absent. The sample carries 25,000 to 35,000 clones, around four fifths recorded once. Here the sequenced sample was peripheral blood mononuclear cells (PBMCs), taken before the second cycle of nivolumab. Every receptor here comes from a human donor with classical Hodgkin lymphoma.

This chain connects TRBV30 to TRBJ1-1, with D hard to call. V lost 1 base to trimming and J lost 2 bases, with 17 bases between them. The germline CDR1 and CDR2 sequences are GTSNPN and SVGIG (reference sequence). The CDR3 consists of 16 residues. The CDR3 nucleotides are TGTGCCTGGAGTGCGAAACAAAGGAGATCTAACACTGAAGCTTTCTTT. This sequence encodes CAWSAKQRRSNTEAFF. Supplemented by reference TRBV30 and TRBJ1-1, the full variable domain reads SQTIHQWPATLVQPVGSPLSLECTVEGTSNPNLYWYRQAAGRGLQLLFYSVGIGQISSEVPQNLSASRPQDRQFILSSKKLLLSDSGFYLCAWSAKQRRSNTEAFFGQGTRLTVV.

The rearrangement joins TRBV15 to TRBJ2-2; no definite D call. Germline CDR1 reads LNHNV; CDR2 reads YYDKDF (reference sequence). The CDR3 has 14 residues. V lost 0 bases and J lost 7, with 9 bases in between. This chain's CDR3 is CATSRDLPVGELFF. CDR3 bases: TGTGCCACCAGCAGAGATCTTCCGGTCGGGGAGCTGTTTTTT.

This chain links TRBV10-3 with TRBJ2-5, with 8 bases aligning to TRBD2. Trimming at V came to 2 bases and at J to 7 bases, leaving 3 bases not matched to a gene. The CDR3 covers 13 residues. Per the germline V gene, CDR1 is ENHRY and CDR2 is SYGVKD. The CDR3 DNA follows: TGTGCCATCAGTGAGGACGGGGGGGGGACCCAGTACTTC. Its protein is CAISEDGGGTQYF.

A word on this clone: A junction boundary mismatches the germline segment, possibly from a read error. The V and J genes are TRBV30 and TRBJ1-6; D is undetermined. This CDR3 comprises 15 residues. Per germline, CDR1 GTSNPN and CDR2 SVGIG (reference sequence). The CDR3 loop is CAWSSKKVRNLPLHF. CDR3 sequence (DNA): TGTGCCTGGAGTTCTAAGAAAGTGCGGAATTTACCCCTCCACTTT.

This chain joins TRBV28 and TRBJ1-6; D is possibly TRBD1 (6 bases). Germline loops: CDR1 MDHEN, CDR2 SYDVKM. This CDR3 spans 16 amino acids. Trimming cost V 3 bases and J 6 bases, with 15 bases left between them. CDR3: CASSFGGADRNSPLHF. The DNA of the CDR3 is TGTGCCAGCAGTTTTGGGGGGGCAGACCGTAATTCACCCCTCCACTTT.

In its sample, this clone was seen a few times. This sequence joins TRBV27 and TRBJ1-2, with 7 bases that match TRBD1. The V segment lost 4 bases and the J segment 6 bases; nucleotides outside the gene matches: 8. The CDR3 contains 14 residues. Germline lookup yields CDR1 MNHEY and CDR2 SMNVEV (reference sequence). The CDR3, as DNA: TGTGCCAGCAGTTCCTCGACAGGGAGGGATGGCTACACCTTC. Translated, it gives CASSSSTGRDGYTF.

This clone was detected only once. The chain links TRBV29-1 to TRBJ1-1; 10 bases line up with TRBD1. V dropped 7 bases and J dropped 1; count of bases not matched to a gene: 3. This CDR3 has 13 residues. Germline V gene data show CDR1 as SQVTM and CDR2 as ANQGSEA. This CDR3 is CSARTGGNTEAFF. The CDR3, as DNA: TGCAGCGCCCGGACAGGGGGGAACACTGAAGCTTTCTTT.

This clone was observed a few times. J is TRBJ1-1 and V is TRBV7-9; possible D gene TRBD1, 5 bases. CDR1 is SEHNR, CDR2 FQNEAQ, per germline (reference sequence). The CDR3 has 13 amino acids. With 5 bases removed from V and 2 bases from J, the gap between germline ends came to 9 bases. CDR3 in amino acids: CASSMGPNTEAFF. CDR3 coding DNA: TGTGCCAGCAGCATGGGACCTAACACTGAAGCTTTCTTT.

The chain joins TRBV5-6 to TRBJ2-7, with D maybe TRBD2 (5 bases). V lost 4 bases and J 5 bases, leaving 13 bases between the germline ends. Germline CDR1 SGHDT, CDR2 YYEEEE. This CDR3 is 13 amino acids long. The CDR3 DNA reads TGTGCCAGCAGCGCGGGCTCTTGGGACGAGCAGTACTTC. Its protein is CASSAGSWDEQYF. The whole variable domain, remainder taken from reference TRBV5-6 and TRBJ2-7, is DAGVTQSPTHLIKTRGQQVTLRCSPKSGHDTVSWYQQALGQGPQFIFQYYEEEERQRGNFPDRFSGHQFPNYSSELNVNALLLGDSALYLCASSAGSWDEQYFGPGTRLTVT.

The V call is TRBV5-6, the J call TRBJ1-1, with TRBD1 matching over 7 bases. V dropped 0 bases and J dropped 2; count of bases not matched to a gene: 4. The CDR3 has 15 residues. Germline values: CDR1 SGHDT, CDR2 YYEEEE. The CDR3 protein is CASSLARDSNTEAFF. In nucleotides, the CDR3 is TGTGCCAGCAGCTTGGCCCGGGACAGCAACACTGAAGCTTTCTTT.

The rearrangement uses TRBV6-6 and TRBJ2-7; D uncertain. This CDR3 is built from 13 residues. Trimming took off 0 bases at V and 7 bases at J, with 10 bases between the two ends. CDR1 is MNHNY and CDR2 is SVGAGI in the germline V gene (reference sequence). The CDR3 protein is CASSYSAAAEQYV. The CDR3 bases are TGTGCCAGCAGTTACTCGGCGGCGGCTGAGCAGTACGTC.

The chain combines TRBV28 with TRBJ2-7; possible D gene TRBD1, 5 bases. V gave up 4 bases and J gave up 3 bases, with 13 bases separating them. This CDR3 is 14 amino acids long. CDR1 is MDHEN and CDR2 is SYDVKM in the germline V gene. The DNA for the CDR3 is TGTGCCAGCAGTTGGGGCGATATACGCTACGAGCAGTACTTC. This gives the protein CASSWGDIRYEQYF.

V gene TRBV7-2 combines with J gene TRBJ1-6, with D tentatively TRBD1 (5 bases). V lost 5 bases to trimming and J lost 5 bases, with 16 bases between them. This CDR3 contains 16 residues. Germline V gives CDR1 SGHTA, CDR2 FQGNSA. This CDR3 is CASSNPWRDDNSPLHF. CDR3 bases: TGTGCCAGCAGCAACCCATGGCGGGACGATAATTCACCCCTCCACTTT. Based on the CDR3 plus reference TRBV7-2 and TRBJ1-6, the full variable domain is GAGVSQSPSNKVTEKGKDVELRCDPISGHTALYWYRQSLGQGLEFLIYFQGNSAPDKSGLPSDRFSAERTGGSVSTLTIQRTQQEDSAVYLCASSNPWRDDNSPLHFGNGTRLTVT.

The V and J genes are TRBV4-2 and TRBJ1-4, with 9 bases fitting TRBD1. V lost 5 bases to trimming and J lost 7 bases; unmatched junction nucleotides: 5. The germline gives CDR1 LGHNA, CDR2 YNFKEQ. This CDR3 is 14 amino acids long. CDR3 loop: CASSDRGGAEKLFF. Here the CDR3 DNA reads TGTGCCAGCAGCGACAGGGGGGGAGCTGAAAAACTGTTTTTT.

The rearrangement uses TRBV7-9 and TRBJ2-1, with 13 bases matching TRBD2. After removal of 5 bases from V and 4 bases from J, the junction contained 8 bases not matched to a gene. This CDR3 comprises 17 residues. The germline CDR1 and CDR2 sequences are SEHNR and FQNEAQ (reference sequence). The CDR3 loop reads CASSPGLLAGGYNEQFF. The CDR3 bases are TGTGCCAGCAGCCCGGGTTTACTAGCGGGGGGGTACAATGAGCAGTTCTTC.

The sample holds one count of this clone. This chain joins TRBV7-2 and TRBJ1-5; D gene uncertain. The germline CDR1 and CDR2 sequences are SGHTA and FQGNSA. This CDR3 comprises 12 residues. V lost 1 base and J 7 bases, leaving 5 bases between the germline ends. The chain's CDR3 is CASSLDAQPQHF. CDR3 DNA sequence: TGTGCCAGCAGCTTAGATGCGCAGCCCCAGCATTTT.

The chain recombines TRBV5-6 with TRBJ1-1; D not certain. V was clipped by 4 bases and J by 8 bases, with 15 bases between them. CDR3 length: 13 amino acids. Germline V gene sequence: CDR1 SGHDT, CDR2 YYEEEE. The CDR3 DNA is TGTGCCAGCAGCCCGGAGGGAGTTAGCGAAGCTTTCTTT. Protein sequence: CASSPEGVSEAFF.

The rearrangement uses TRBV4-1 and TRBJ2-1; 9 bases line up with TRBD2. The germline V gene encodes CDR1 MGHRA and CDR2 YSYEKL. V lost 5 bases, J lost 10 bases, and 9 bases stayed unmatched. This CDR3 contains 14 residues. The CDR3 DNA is TGCGCCAGCAGCAATAGCGGGAGAGGTAGCGAGCAGTTCTTC. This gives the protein CASSNSGRGSEQFF.

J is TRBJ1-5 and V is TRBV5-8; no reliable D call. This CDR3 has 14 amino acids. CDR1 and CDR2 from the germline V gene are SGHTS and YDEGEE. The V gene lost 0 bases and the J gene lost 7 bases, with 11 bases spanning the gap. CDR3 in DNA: TGTGCCAGCAGCTTGGGAGTAGGGTTACAGCCCCAGCATTTT. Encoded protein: CASSLGVGLQPQHF. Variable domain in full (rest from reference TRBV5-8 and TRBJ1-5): EAGVTQSPTHLIKTRGQQATLRCSPISGHTSVYWYQQALGLGLQFLLWYDEGEERNRGNFPPRFSGRQFPNYSSELNVNALELEDSALYLCASSLGVGLQPQHFGDGTRLSIL.

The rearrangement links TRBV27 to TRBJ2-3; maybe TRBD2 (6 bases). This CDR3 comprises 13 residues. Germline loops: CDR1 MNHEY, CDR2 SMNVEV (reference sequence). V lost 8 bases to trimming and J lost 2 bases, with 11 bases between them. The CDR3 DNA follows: TGTGCCAGCTGGGACTTCTACACAGATACGCAGTATTTT. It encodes CASWDFYTDTQYF.

In DNA form, the CDR3 reads TGCGCCAGCAGCCAAGAGTCCCCCGGGGTTAATTCACCCCTCCACTTT. Its translation is CASSQESPGVNSPLHF. This chain connects TRBV4-1 to TRBJ1-6; unclear D gene. CDR1 and CDR2 from the germline V gene are MGHRA and YSYEKL. The V gene lost 0 bases and the J gene lost 6 bases, with 12 bases spanning the gap. The CDR3 has 16 residues.

CDR3: CASSPVDFQETQYF. In nucleotides, the CDR3 is TGTGCCAGCAGTCCAGTGGACTTTCAAGAGACCCAGTACTTC. This sequence joins TRBV28 and TRBJ2-5; maybe TRBD2 (5 bases). CDR3 size: 14 residues. Germline CDR1 reads MDHEN; CDR2 reads SYDVKM. The ends were cut back, 5 bases at V and 2 bases at J, with 12 bases in the middle.

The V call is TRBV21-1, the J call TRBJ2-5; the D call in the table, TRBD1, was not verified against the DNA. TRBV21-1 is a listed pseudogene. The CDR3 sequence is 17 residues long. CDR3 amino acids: CASSKPRDRVGAETQYF. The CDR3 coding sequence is TGTGCCAGCAGCAAACCCCGGGACAGGGTGGGCGCAGAGACCCAGTACTTC.

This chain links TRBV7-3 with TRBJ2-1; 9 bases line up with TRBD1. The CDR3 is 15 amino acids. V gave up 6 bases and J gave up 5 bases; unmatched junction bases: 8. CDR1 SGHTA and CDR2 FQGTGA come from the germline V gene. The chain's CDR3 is CASSPTGGLDNEQFF. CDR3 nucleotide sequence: TGTGCCAGCAGTCCAACAGGGGGCCTGGACAATGAGCAGTTCTTC.

CDR3: CAISGDRGGQPQHF. CDR3 DNA: TGTGCCATCAGTGGGGACAGGGGGGGTCAGCCCCAGCATTTT. The V gene is TRBV10-3, the J gene TRBJ1-5; 11 bases match TRBD1. Germline trimming cut 4 bases from V and 6 bases from J; bases unmatched to any gene: 2. Germline CDR1 and CDR2: ENHRY and SYGVKD. The CDR3 has 14 amino acids.

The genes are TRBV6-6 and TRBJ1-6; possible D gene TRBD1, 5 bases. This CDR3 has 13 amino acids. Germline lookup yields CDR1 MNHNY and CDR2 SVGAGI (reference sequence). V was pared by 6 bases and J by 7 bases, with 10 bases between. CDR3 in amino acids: CASSRVENSPLHF. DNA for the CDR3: TGTGCCAGCAGCAGGGTGGAAAATTCACCCCTCCACTTT.

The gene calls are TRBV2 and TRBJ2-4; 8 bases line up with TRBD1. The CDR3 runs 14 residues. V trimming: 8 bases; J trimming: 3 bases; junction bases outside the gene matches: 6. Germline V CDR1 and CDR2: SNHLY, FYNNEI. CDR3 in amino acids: CASGAGGFKNIQYF. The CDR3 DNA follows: TGTGCCAGCGGGGCAGGGGGCTTCAAAAACATTCAGTACTTC.